The clone carrying this T cell receptor beta chain was observed a handful of times. Investigators took about 10 milliliters of peripheral blood from every donor. This sample was included in a study of blood T cells in healthy people across ages. PCR was performed a second time for about 7 to 12 cycles using a sample-barcoded 5' primer and a J-beta primer mix. TCRdb re-called the 5' RACE reads with MiXCR, one entry per CDR3 protein. The table shows 1.5 million to 2 million distinct CDR3 sequences, with about 49% occurring only once. Sequenced sample: blood. This receptor was identified in a woman in her thirties or forties in good health.

DNA for the CDR3: TGTGCCACCAGTGGACAGGTACTGGAGACCCAGTACTTC. Translation gives CATSGQVLETQYF. The chain combines TRBV24-1 with TRBJ2-5; weak D call: TRBD1 (6 bases). The CDR3 covers 13 residues. The germline V gene has CDR1 KGHDR and CDR2 SFDVKD. V was trimmed by 5 bases and J by 5 bases, leaving 11 bases between them.